This T cell receptor (beta chain) was sequenced for a study of radiotherapy plus CTLA-4 blockade in lung cancer. Study-level background: Among all patients, roughly 19% showed objective responses, while roughly 34% had disease control.

Profiling relied on immunoSEQ multiplex PCR, and the TCRdb table lists in-frame clones only, not all of them. The data hold about 82,000 clones, with about three quarters observed a single time. Per germline, CDR1 SGHTA and CDR2 FQGTGA. The CDR3 sequence is 17 residues long. V dropped 5 bases and J dropped 0; count of bases not matched to a gene: 7. The chain has TRBV7-3 and TRBJ2-3, with 11 bases lining up with TRBD1. The sample was peripheral blood, taken from a patient treated with radiotherapy plus ipilimumab. This receptor was obtained from a human donor with non-small cell lung cancer that progressed on radiotherapy plus ipilimumab. In DNA form, the CDR3 reads TGTGCCAGCAGCCCATGGACAGGGGGCTTTAGCACAGATACGCAGTATTTT. It specifies CASSPWTGGFSTDTQYF.